This T cell receptor beta chain was captured by sequencing in a study of blood T cells in healthy people across ages. Then a second PCR, running about 6 to 12 cycles, was carried out with a sample-barcoded 5' primer and a J-beta primer mix. Each cDNA was tagged by a template-switch adaptor containing 12 random nucleotides. Using its own MiXCR run on the 5' RACE reads, TCRdb lists one record per CDR3 protein. Here the sample spans about 1,600,000 distinct CDR3 sequences, approximately 40% being singletons. CDR1 and CDR2 (germline): SGHVS, FNYEAQ. V shed 5 bases, J shed 5 bases, and the junction held 10 bases outside the gene matches. This CDR3 comprises 15 residues.

This chain joins TRBV7-6 and TRBJ2-3; 7 bases are shared with TRBD2. The clonotype originates from a woman between 18 and 29 years old in good health. Sequencing was carried out using blood. The CDR3 sequence: CASSPLRERVDTQYF. CDR3 DNA sequence: TGTGCCAGCAGCCCTTTGCGGGAGAGGGTAGATACGCAGTATTTT. Drawing the rest from reference TRBV7-6 and TRBJ2-3, the complete variable domain is GAGVSQSPRYKVTKRGQDVALRCDPISGHVSLYWYRQALGQGPEFLTYFNYEAQQDKSGLPNDRFSAERPEGSISTLTIQRTEQRDSAMYRCASSPLRERVDTQYFGPGTRLTVL.